The 16 T cell receptor beta chains given below trace back to one sample, sequenced in a study of human T cells and chemical hapten exposure. TCRdb re-derived calls from the RACE reads in MiXCR, one entry per CDR3 protein. The table has just over 350,000 distinct CDR3 sequences, under 6.5% seen once; the top ten hold under 7%. Time point given: patch test 2, 6 weeks after DPC sensitization. Treatment denoted: therapeutic diphenylcyclopropenone sensitization with weekly scalp DPC. This specimen was whole blood, taken in connection with sensitization to the hapten diphenylcyclopropenone (DPC). The source is a woman aged 18-30 years with alopecia areata. Some clones in this sample may be carry-over from other donors' samples.

This sequence joins TRBV11-2 and TRBJ2-3, with a tentative D call TRBD2 (5 bases). Germline V gives CDR1 SGHAT, CDR2 FQNNGV. V lost 6 bases and J 5 bases, leaving 15 bases between the germline ends. CDR3 length: 14 amino acids. This CDR3 is CASSRNTAGDTQYF. CDR3 in DNA: TGTGCCAGCAGTCGAAATACGGCGGGAGATACGCAGTATTTT.

The V call is TRBV5-1, the J call TRBJ2-3; D perhaps matches TRBD2 (5 bases). CDR3 length equals 15 residues. From germline, CDR1 is SGHRS and CDR2 YFSETQ. Trimming stripped 7 bases from V and 4 bases from J, with 19 bases between. CDR3 residues: CASAGLGGTADTQYF. The CDR3 region has the DNA TGCGCCAGCGCAGGACTGGGCGGCACGGCAGATACGCAGTATTTT. Full variable domain (remainder filled in from reference TRBV5-1 and TRBJ2-3): KAGVTQTPRYLIKTRGQQVTLSCSPISGHRSVSWYQQTPGQGLQFLFEYFSETQRNKGNFPGRFSGRQFSNSRSEMNVSTLELGDSALYLCASAGLGGTADTQYFGPGTRLTVL.

This clonotype was detected many times. The rearrangement joins TRBV12-3 or TRBV12-4 to TRBJ2-6; 8 bases agree with TRBD1. V dropped 4 bases and J dropped 2; count of bases not matched to a gene: 10. The CDR3 contains 18 residues. The DNA for the CDR3 is TGTGCCAGCAGTTCGACGACAGGGGATAGTACTGGGGCCAACGTCCTGACTTTC. The encoded protein is CASSSTTGDSTGANVLTF.

This clonotype was counted a few times. The chain employs TRBV29-1 and TRBJ2-3; no clear D. Germline V gives CDR1 SQVTM, CDR2 ANQGSEA. The CDR3 is 13 residues long. Trimming took off 7 bases at V and 4 bases at J, with 15 bases between the two ends. The CDR3, as DNA: TGCAGCGCGGCGACACAAAGGGCAGATACGCAGTATTTT. Its protein is CSAATQRADTQYF.

This clonotype was detected only a few times. The chain recombines TRBV4-2 with TRBJ2-7; no firm D call. The CDR3 loop spans 16 amino acids. V lost 1 base to trimming and J lost 0 bases, with 13 bases between them. CDR1 is LGHNA, CDR2 YNFKEQ, per germline. The CDR3 DNA reads TGTGCCAGCAGCCAAGCTTGGACCGGGCCCTCCTACGAGCAGTACTTC. Residues: CASSQAWTGPSYEQYF.

This rearrangement joins TRBV6-2 or TRBV6-3 to TRBJ2-7; 9 bases match TRBD2. The ends lost 1 base at V and 2 bases at J; junction bases unmatched: 3. CDR1 and CDR2 (germline): MNHEY, SVGEGT. This CDR3 spans 15 amino acids. The CDR3 sequence is CASSYLLAGTYEQYF. The CDR3 region has the DNA TGTGCCAGCAGTTACTTACTAGCGGGTACCTACGAGCAGTACTTC.

This clonotype was found many times. V is TRBV28 and J is TRBJ1-6, with TRBD1 as a possible D gene (5 bases). The CDR3 sequence is 15 residues long. Trimming stripped 6 bases from V and 7 bases from J, with 16 bases between. The germline V gene encodes CDR1 MDHEN and CDR2 SYDVKM. The CDR3 DNA follows: TGTGCCAGCAGAACTGGGGACTCTCTAAATTCACCCCTCCACTTT. Protein product: CASRTGDSLNSPLHF.

The chain combines TRBV5-8 with TRBJ1-5; 8 bases line up with TRBD1. This CDR3 is 14 amino acids long. Germline trimming cut 6 bases from V and 2 bases from J; bases unmatched to any gene: 4. Germline V gene sequence: CDR1 SGHTS, CDR2 YDEGEE. CDR3 DNA: TGTGCCAGCACCACGGGACAGGGCAATCAGCCCCAGCATTTT. This translates into CASTTGQGNQPQHF.

The chain joins TRBV29-1 to TRBJ1-1; D not certain. Germline assignment: CDR1 SQVTM and CDR2 ANQGSEA. CDR3 length equals 12 residues. V gave up 5 bases and J gave up 6 bases, with 13 bases separating them. This CDR3 reads CSVMWVHAEAFF. The CDR3 DNA reads TGCAGCGTTATGTGGGTTCACGCTGAAGCTTTCTTT.

This clonotype was detected ten times or more. The chain combines TRBV20-1 with TRBJ1-5; TRBD1 aligns across 11 bases. V dropped 2 bases and J dropped 1; count of bases not matched to a gene: 4. This CDR3 region has 16 residues. Germline CDR1 DFQATT, CDR2 SNEGSKA (reference sequence). The CDR3 nucleotides read TGCAGTGCTAGAATGGACAGGGGGCCGAGCAATCAGCCCCAGCATTTT. Amino acids: CSARMDRGPSNQPQHF.

The V call is TRBV24-1, the J call TRBJ2-5; possible D gene TRBD1, 5 bases. Germline V CDR1 and CDR2: KGHDR, SFDVKD. There are 14 residues in the CDR3. The V gene lost 2 bases and the J gene lost 5 bases, with 11 bases spanning the gap. CDR3 sequence: CATSDSGSVETQYF. CDR3 in DNA: TGTGCCACCAGTGATTCAGGGTCCGTGGAGACCCAGTACTTC.

The sample holds a few counts of this clonotype. CDR3 protein: CASSGGSDEKLFF. CDR3 nucleotide sequence: TGCGCCAGCAGCGGGGGATCGGATGAAAAACTGTTTTTT. The chain recombines TRBV5-1 with TRBJ1-4; a possible D gene is TRBD1 (5 bases). This CDR3 is built from 13 residues. CDR1 is SGHRS, CDR2 YFSETQ, per germline. V dropped 4 bases and J dropped 6 bases, with 10 bases sitting between them. Complete variable domain (other parts from reference TRBV5-1 and TRBJ1-4): KAGVTQTPRYLIKTRGQQVTLSCSPISGHRSVSWYQQTPGQGLQFLFEYFSETQRNKGNFPGRFSGRQFSNSRSEMNVSTLELGDSALYLCASSGGSDEKLFFGSGTQLSVL.

The V gene is TRBV7-9, the J gene TRBJ2-1; 11 bases line up with TRBD1. Germline-derived CDR1 and CDR2 are SEHNR and FQNEAQ (reference sequence). This CDR3 contains 12 residues. V lost 3 bases to trimming and J lost 15 bases; unmatched junction nucleotides: 4. The CDR3 nucleotides read TGTGCCAGCAGCTTGGGACAGGGGGACTTGTTCTTC. Translated, it gives CASSLGQGDLFF.

This clonotype was detected ten times or more. CDR3 in amino acids: CASSLGTGGVGGYTF. The CDR3 bases are TGTGCCAGCAGCTTAGGCACAGGGGGTGTCGGAGGCTACACCTTC. This rearrangement joins TRBV7-9 to TRBJ1-2; 8 bases line up with TRBD1. Germline lookup yields CDR1 SEHNR and CDR2 FQNEAQ (reference sequence). This CDR3 region has 15 residues. With V trimmed by 1 base and J by 8 bases, 9 bases remained unmatched.

This clonotype was observed many times. The chain recombines TRBV3-1 with TRBJ1-1; unclear D gene. CDR3 length: 13 residues. V lost 1 base and J 6 bases, leaving 9 bases between the germline ends. CDR1 is LGHDT, CDR2 YNNKEL, per germline (reference sequence). The CDR3 region has the DNA TGTGCCAGCAGCCAAGTGACACCCCCTGAAGCTTTCTTT. This sequence encodes CASSQVTPPEAFF.

This clonotype was detected a few times. The CDR3 bases are TGTGCCAGCAGCCCCGGACTAGCGGGGGGGAGAGGTGAGCAGTTCTTC. It translates to CASSPGLAGGRGEQFF. The chain recombines TRBV7-6 with TRBJ2-1, with 15 bases identical to TRBD2. The CDR3 loop spans 16 amino acids. From germline, CDR1 is SGHVS and CDR2 FNYEAQ. J gave up 9 bases and V 5 bases, and 8 bases lay outside the gene matches.